Each of the 32 T cell receptor beta chains below was sequenced from the same sample in a study of early T cells in non-severe SARS-CoV-2 infection. TCRdb ran MiXCR on the 5' RACE reads and lists one entry per CDR3 protein. The sample includes 74,000 or so distinct CDR3 sequences, 9.5% to 13% of them seen just once. The sequenced sample was whole blood. The receptor source for this set is an adult who was a healthcare worker with PCR-confirmed SARS-CoV-2 infection or an uninfected control (not recorded which).

This clonotype turned up a few times. The chain employs TRBV12-3 or TRBV12-4 and TRBJ2-6, with D perhaps TRBD2 (6 bases). The CDR3 loop spans 16 amino acids. With 5 bases removed from V and 3 bases from J, the gap between germline ends came to 14 bases. The CDR3 bases are TGTGCCAGCAGTCCTAGCGCGGGGAGTGGGGCCAACGTCCTGACTTTC. Protein product: CASSPSAGSGANVLTF.

This clonotype was picked up many times. J is TRBJ1-6 and V is TRBV12-3 or TRBV12-4; D is unclear. V dropped 3 bases and J dropped 7 bases, with 7 bases sitting between them. There are 13 residues in the CDR3. The CDR3 reads CASSFLGNSPLHF. CDR3 DNA sequence: TGTGCCAGCAGTTTCCTCGGGAATTCACCCCTCCACTTT.

This rearrangement joins TRBV5-6 to TRBJ2-1; 12 bases fit TRBD2. Germline-derived CDR1 and CDR2 are SGHDT and YYEEEE. There are 17 residues in the CDR3. Trimming cost V 3 bases and J 7 bases; bases outside gene matches: 11. The CDR3, as DNA: TGTGCCAGCAGCTCGGTGACTAGCGGGAGTTTAGTAAATGAGCAGTTCTTC. Translating gives CASSSVTSGSLVNEQFF.

This clonotype has just a few counts. V gene TRBV5-1 combines with J gene TRBJ2-7; 11 positions agree with TRBD2. The CDR3 has 15 residues. Germline CDR1 and CDR2: SGHRS and YFSETQ. The junction had 6 bases not matched to a gene; V was cut back by 4 bases and J by 3 bases. In DNA form, the CDR3 reads TGCGCCAGCAGCCCGAAGACTAGCGGGAACTACGAGCAGTACTTC. This sequence encodes CASSPKTSGNYEQYF.

In its sample, this clonotype was seen many times. V is TRBV3-1 and J is TRBJ1-1; 8 positions agree with TRBD1. The J segment lost 5 bases and the V segment lost 2 bases, leaving 7 bases of the junction unmatched. The CDR3 length is 15 residues. Looked up from germline, CDR1 is LGHDT and CDR2 is YNNKEL (reference sequence). The chain's CDR3 is CASSQLGTGGTEAFF. CDR3 nucleotide sequence: TGTGCCAGCAGCCAATTGGGAACAGGGGGGACTGAAGCTTTCTTT.

Of note for this clonotype: A read error is possible here, since a much larger clone lies one base away. This chain links TRBV14 with TRBJ2-3, with D uncertain. Germline V CDR1 and CDR2: SGHDN, FVKESK. The CDR3 covers 16 residues. The CDR3 protein is CDSSQDTTVLTDTQYF. CDR3 sequence (DNA): TGTGACAGCAGCCAAGATACGACGGTACTCACAGATACGCAGTATTTT.

This clonotype was counted a single time. The J gene is TRBJ2-7, the V gene TRBV4-1, with TRBD2 matching 8 bases. V shed 3 bases and J 1 base; nucleotides not matched to a gene: 5. The CDR3 runs to 15 residues. Germline CDR1 is MGHRA and CDR2 is YSYEKL. CDR3 sequence: CASSQREAESYEQYF. The CDR3 coding sequence is TGCGCCAGCAGCCAGCGGGAGGCCGAGTCCTACGAGCAGTACTTC.

This clonotype was counted between two and nine times. The chain joins TRBV5-1 to TRBJ2-1; 14 nucleotides agree with TRBD2. The CDR3 covers 16 residues. Germline CDR1 reads SGHRS; CDR2 reads YFSETQ. The V and J ends lost 2 bases and 9 bases, in that order; junction bases with no gene match: 7. The CDR3 nucleotides are TGCGCCAGCAGCTTCCAGGGACTAGCGGGAGTTTTTGAGCAGTTCTTC. It encodes CASSFQGLAGVFEQFF.

This clonotype was seen many times. V and J are TRBV10-1 and TRBJ2-7; D may be TRBD2 (5 bases). CDR3 length equals 14 residues. V lost 4 bases and J lost 6, with 16 bases in between. Germline-derived CDR1 and CDR2 are WNHNN and SYGVQD (reference sequence). DNA of the CDR3: TGCGCCAGCAGTGGAGCGCGGGCCCCGGCCGAGCAGTACTTC. This sequence encodes CASSGARAPAEQYF.

This clonotype was seen repeatedly, ten times or more. The chain joins TRBV19 to TRBJ2-2; D gene ambiguous. Germline V gives CDR1 LNHDA, CDR2 SQIVND (reference sequence). The CDR3 runs 14 residues. Trimming stripped 3 bases from V and 3 bases from J, with 8 bases between. The CDR3 spells CASSIGRDTGELFF. The CDR3 DNA reads as TGTGCCAGTAGTATCGGAAGGGACACCGGGGAGCTGTTTTTT.

This clonotype was observed at least ten times. The chain has TRBV18 and TRBJ1-1; unclear D gene. In germline, CDR1 is KGHSH, CDR2 LQKENI. V was pared by 2 bases and J by 6 bases, with 10 bases between. The CDR3 contains 13 residues. DNA of the CDR3: TGTGCCAGCTCACCAAAAAGGGATGCTGAAGCTTTCTTT. Translating it yields CASSPKRDAEAFF.

This clonotype was found many times. The chain is built from TRBV7-9 and TRBJ2-6, with 9 bases lining up with TRBD1. Germline CDR1 is SEHNR and CDR2 is FQNEAQ (reference sequence). Germline trimming cut 8 bases from V and 2 bases from J; bases unmatched to any gene: 13. The CDR3 has 18 residues. In nucleotides, the CDR3 is TGTGCCAGCGGCCGGGACAGGGTTTATCTTACTGGGGCCAACGTCCTGACTTTC. Protein product: CASGRDRVYLTGANVLTF. The full variable domain, in which reference TRBV7-9 and TRBJ2-6 provide the parts outside the CDR3, is DTGVSQNPRHKITKRGQNVTFRCDPISEHNRLYWYRQTLGQGPEFLTYFQNEAQLEKSRLLSDRFSAERPKGSFSTLEIQRTEQGDSAMYLCASGRDRVYLTGANVLTFGAGSRLTVL.

This clonotype was picked up many times. This sequence joins TRBV7-2 and TRBJ1-3; possibly TRBD1 for D (6 bases). Germline V gives CDR1 SGHTA, CDR2 FQGNSA. The germline V and J ends were trimmed by 1 base and 4 bases, with 14 bases remaining between them. CDR3 size: 16 residues. CDR3 in amino acids: CASSLGGGLAGNTIYF. The DNA for the CDR3 is TGTGCCAGCAGCTTAGGTGGGGGCCTGGCAGGAAACACCATATATTTT.

This clonotype occurred many times. J is TRBJ2-7 and V is TRBV29-1; 7 positions match TRBD2. Germline V gene sequence: CDR1 SQVTM, CDR2 ANQGSEA. This CDR3 is 13 amino acids long. The J segment lost 9 bases and the V segment lost 4 bases, leaving 12 bases of the junction unmatched. CDR3 sequence (DNA): TGCAGCGTTGTCGGGCTCGCGGGGGTCCGGCAGTACTTC. Protein product: CSVVGLAGVRQYF.

Ten or more counts support this clonotype. V is TRBV3-1 and J is TRBJ2-1, with TRBD2 matching 9 bases. Per germline, CDR1 LGHDT and CDR2 YNNKEL (reference sequence). This CDR3 has 16 residues. The V and J ends lost 0 bases and 3 bases, in that order; junction bases with no gene match: 3. For the CDR3, the DNA is TGTGCCAGCAGCCAAGAGGGACTAGCCGTCTACAATGAGCAGTTCTTC. Protein sequence: CASSQEGLAVYNEQFF.

This clonotype occurred many times. The rearrangement uses TRBV11-2 and TRBJ1-1; maybe TRBD1 (5 bases). The CDR3 has 11 residues. Germline V CDR1 and CDR2: SGHAT, FQNNGV. V lost 5 bases and J 8 bases, leaving 9 bases between the germline ends. CDR3 in amino acids: CASSQGAEAFF. The DNA for the CDR3 is TGTGCCAGCAGCCAAGGGGCCGAAGCTTTCTTT.

The V and J genes are TRBV7-9 and TRBJ1-5; D is unclear. CDR3 length equals 12 residues. Deletions cut 3 bases from V and 12 bases from J, with 12 bases between. CDR1 is SEHNR and CDR2 is FQNEAQ in the germline V gene (reference sequence). The CDR3 nucleotides read TGTGCCAGCAGCTTGGGCGTACAGTACCAGCATTTT. This encodes CASSLGVQYQHF.

Ten or more counts support this clonotype. The chain combines TRBV20-1 with TRBJ2-1; 10 nucleotides line up with TRBD2. Germline V gene data show CDR1 as DFQATT and CDR2 as SNEGSKA (reference sequence). After removal of 0 bases from V and 7 bases from J, the junction contained 6 bases not matched to a gene. CDR3 length: 15 amino acids. The CDR3, as DNA: TGCAGTGCTAGAGACGTAGCGGGAGGAGAAAATGAGCAGTTCTTC. This sequence encodes CSARDVAGGENEQFF.

This clonotype was detected ten times or more. The rearrangement uses TRBV23-1 and TRBJ2-1; TRBD1 agrees at 8 bases. TRBV23-1 is reported as an ORF; its role is uncertain. V lost 3 bases and J lost 0; bases outside the gene matches: 4. The CDR3 loop spans 16 amino acids. Here the CDR3 reads CASSHPTGGSYNEQFF. The CDR3 coding sequence is TGCGCCAGCAGTCATCCAACAGGGGGCTCCTACAATGAGCAGTTCTTC.

This clonotype has at least ten counts. This chain links TRBV12-3 or TRBV12-4 with TRBJ2-3; D unclear. Trimming took 10 bases from V and 5 from J, leaving 13 bases between them. The CDR3 totals 12 residues. CDR3 amino acids: CATTLSGDTQYF. The DNA of the CDR3 is TGTGCCACCACTCTCTCAGGAGATACGCAGTATTTT.

This clonotype was picked up many times. The chain is built from TRBV10-3 and TRBJ1-1; tentative D call: TRBD1 (5 bases). Per germline, CDR1 ENHRY and CDR2 SYGVKD. The CDR3 spans 13 residues. The V end was cut by 10 bases, the J end by 1 base, with 13 bases between. The DNA of the CDR3 is TGTGCCACGGGGCGGCAGGGGAACACTGAAGCTTTCTTT. Translation: CATGRQGNTEAFF.

This clonotype was picked up many times. This chain joins TRBV12-3 or TRBV12-4 and TRBJ1-5; perhaps TRBD1 as D (6 bases). The CDR3 runs to 16 residues. The V and J ends lost 1 base and 3 bases respectively, with 13 bases between them. CDR3 coding DNA: TGTGCCAGCAGTTTAGGGACAGCCGACTTCAATCAGCCCCAGCATTTT. It yields the protein CASSLGTADFNQPQHF.

This clonotype was detected only a few times. The chain couples TRBV7-9 to TRBJ2-2; TRBD2 might be the D (6 bases). There are 14 residues in the CDR3. Germline values: CDR1 SEHNR, CDR2 FQNEAQ (reference sequence). With 2 bases removed from V and 3 bases from J, the gap between germline ends came to 7 bases. CDR3 DNA: TGTGCCAGCAGCTTACTAGCGTACACCGGGGAGCTGTTTTTT. Its translation is CASSLLAYTGELFF.

This rearrangement joins TRBV7-9 to TRBJ2-7, with a weak D call TRBD2 (5 bases). Trimming cost V 5 bases and J 3 bases, with 8 bases left between them. Germline CDR1 reads SEHNR; CDR2 reads FQNEAQ (reference sequence). The CDR3 is 12 amino acids. The CDR3 DNA is TGTGCCAGCAGCCGCGGGTTCTACGAGCAGTACTTC. The encoded protein is CASSRGFYEQYF.

This clonotype showed up many times. The gene calls are TRBV2 and TRBJ2-1, with 10 nucleotides matching TRBD2. The CDR3 runs to 15 residues. Trimming removed 6 bases from V and 4 bases from J; junction bases left unmatched: 6. The germline CDR1 and CDR2 sequences are SNHLY and FYNNEI. CDR3 amino acids: CASSAQLAGYNEQFF. CDR3 sequence (DNA): TGTGCCAGCAGCGCTCAACTAGCGGGGTACAATGAGCAGTTCTTC.

This clonotype was found many times. This rearrangement joins TRBV12-5 to TRBJ2-2; no clear D. The CDR3 runs 12 residues. Germline values: CDR1 LGHNT, CDR2 FRNRAP. V lost 8 bases and J 3 bases, leaving 7 bases between the germline ends. As DNA, the CDR3 is TGTGCTAGTCGGTGGTACACCGGGGAGCTGTTTTTT. This gives the protein CASRWYTGELFF.

In its sample, this clonotype was seen many times. The chain employs TRBV4-1 and TRBJ1-1; D call uncertain. The V and J ends lost 3 bases and 3 bases respectively, with 20 bases between them. Looked up from germline, CDR1 is MGHRA and CDR2 is YSYEKL. This CDR3 spans 17 amino acids. The DNA of the CDR3 is TGCGCCAGCAGCCAGGAGGTCCCGCAGGCTGGCGACACTGAAGCTTTCTTT. It yields the protein CASSQEVPQAGDTEAFF.

This clonotype has a count of ten or more. This rearrangement joins TRBV7-9 to TRBJ1-6; D is unclear. V was clipped by 2 bases and J by 2 bases, with 10 bases between them. Germline CDR1 SEHNR, CDR2 FQNEAQ (reference sequence). The CDR3 has 16 residues. CDR3 sequence: CASSLKASTYNSPLHF. The DNA of the CDR3 is TGTGCCAGCAGCTTAAAGGCCAGCACCTATAATTCACCCCTCCACTTT.

This clonotype has just a few counts. The chain combines TRBV3-1 with TRBJ2-3; D call uncertain. V lost 5 bases, J lost 6 bases, and 12 bases lay in between. CDR1 is LGHDT and CDR2 is YNNKEL in the germline V gene (reference sequence). The CDR3 totals 13 residues. The CDR3 sequence is CASSGAPSDTQYF. The CDR3 coding sequence is TGTGCCAGCAGCGGAGCCCCCAGCGATACGCAGTATTTT.

The CDR3 spells CASSTPLERVRTEAFF. The CDR3 nucleotides are TGTGCCAGCAGTACCCCTCTGGAGAGGGTGAGGACTGAAGCTTTCTTT. The chain is built from TRBV28 and TRBJ1-1, with D uncertain. CDR1 is MDHEN and CDR2 is SYDVKM in the germline V gene. V shed 5 bases and J shed 5 bases, with 21 bases lying between them. The CDR3 sequence is 16 residues long. Based on the CDR3 plus reference TRBV28 and TRBJ1-1, the full variable domain is DVKVTQSSRYLVKRTGEKVFLECVQDMDHENMFWYRQDPGLGLRLIYFSYDVKMKEKGDIPEGYSVSREKKERFSLILESASTNQTSMYLCASSTPLERVRTEAFFGQGTRLTVV.

This clonotype was counted a few times. The chain recombines TRBV7-2 with TRBJ1-4, with 10 bases that match TRBD1. The CDR3 extends over 17 amino acids. Germline lookup yields CDR1 SGHTA and CDR2 FQGNSA. The junction had 6 bases not matched to a gene; V was cut back by 1 base and J by 4 bases. The CDR3 DNA is TGTGCCAGCAGCTTAGTCGGGACAGGGGCCCTTAATGAAAAACTGTTTTTT. Its protein is CASSLVGTGALNEKLFF.

This clonotype turned up a few times. This chain connects TRBV29-1 to TRBJ2-4, with 7 bases aligning to TRBD2. Germline trimming cut 6 bases from V and 3 bases from J; bases unmatched to any gene: 11. The V gene's germline CDR1 is SQVTM and CDR2 ANQGSEA. CDR3 length: 15 amino acids. The CDR3 region has the DNA TGCAGCGTGCTGGGGGAACCTAGCGGCAAAAACATTCAGTACTTC. It specifies CSVLGEPSGKNIQYF.